The entry that follows covers one T cell receptor (beta chain) sequence. The antigen remains unidentified. The sample originates from a study of CD8+CD57+ T cells in acquired aplastic anemia. Study results and limitations: The study identified 25 to 30 CD8+ CDR3 sequences shared by patients and controls.

The CDR3 extends over 13 amino acids. J gave up 1 base and V 6 bases, and 1 base lay outside the gene matches. From germline, CDR1 is SNHLY and CDR2 FYNNEI. Genomic DNA was employed as the template in profiling TCR beta VDJ and CDR3. TCRdb re-derived calls from the reads in MiXCR, one entry per CDR3 protein. The table has roughly 420,000 distinct CDR3 sequences, roughly 64% seen once. The source is a human donor in good health, serving as a control. What was sequenced was sorted CD4+, CD8+, or CD8+CD57+ T cells (not recorded which) from PBMCs. V usage is TRBV2 and J usage is TRBJ2-7, with 9 bases aligning to TRBD2. The CDR3, as DNA: TGTGCCAGCAGGCGGGGGGGATCCTACGAGCAGTACTTC. This translates into CASRRGGSYEQYF.